There are many counts of the clone carrying this TCR beta chain. Antigen: not known. Time point defined: patch test 3, about 24 weeks after DPC sensitization. Sample treatment: therapeutic diphenylcyclopropenone sensitization with weekly scalp DPC. The total RNA was obtained from whole blood that was not fractionated. This CDR3 is built from 15 residues. Germline V lookup: CDR1 MGHRA, CDR2 YSYEKL. Trimming shortened V by 4 bases and J by 2 bases, and 12 bases separated the two germline ends. These data are taken from a study of human T cells and chemical hapten exposure. Study at large: The study lasted 20 to 25 weeks, and patients were dosed weekly with diphenylcyclopropenone on the scalp throughout.

Authors' data handling: Between about 23,224 and 700,000 TCRs appeared in each sample, and the median stood at roughly 100,000. TCRdb recomputed calls from the RACE reads with MiXCR, one row per CDR3 protein. Clone size and V and J calls follow TCRdb, not the original study. Counted here are roughly 38,000 distinct CDR3 sequences, more than 8% occurring once; the ten biggest clones make up roughly 27%. Study-wide results and limits: The number of TCRs above 1 in 1000 frequency did not change after DPC sensitization.

The sequence came from a man between 50 and 59 years old with alopecia areata. Some clones in this sample may be carry-over from other donors' samples. The material sequenced was whole blood, taken in connection with sensitization to the hapten diphenylcyclopropenone (DPC). The J gene is TRBJ2-4, the V gene TRBV4-1, with D perhaps being TRBD1 or TRBD2 (6 bases each). In nucleotides, the CDR3 is TGCGCCAGCAGCCGCGAAGGGGGGTCCAAAAACATTCAGTACTTC. Amino acids: CASSREGGSKNIQYF.